Listed below are T cell receptor beta chains from one sample, sequenced in a study of cytomegalovirus exposure and HLA in healthy donors. Sequencing used immunoSEQ multiplex PCR; TCRdb keeps in-frame clones, though not all of them. The sample lists 55,000 to 70,000 clones, about 74% seen once, with around 10% in the top ten. The sequenced sample was PBMCs. The receptors come from a woman aged 55-69 years in good health and CMV-seropositive. CDR3s include the opening cysteine and the closing phenylalanine or tryptophan. The D gene is left open where the match is weak. Clone size, where shown, is once, few, many, or a class for clones that have expanded.

>TRBD2|-|TRBJ2-5|TRBV30
CAWGLAGPRETQYF
TGTGCCTGGGGACTAGCGGGGCCCCGAGAGACCCAGTACTTC
>TRBD2|-|TRBJ2-2|TRBV30
CARELAGGTGELFF
TGTGCCAGGGAACTAGCGGGAGGCACCGGGGAGCTGTTTTTT
>-|few|TRBJ2-7|TRBV2
CASSESGFYEQYF
TGTGCCAGCAGTGAATCAGGATTCTACGAGCAGTACTTC
>TRBD2|-|TRBJ2-6|TRBV9
CASSKRAGAPSNSGANVLTF
TGTGCCAGCAGCAAACGAGCGGGAGCCCCCTCCAACTCTGGGGCCAACGTCCTGACTTTC
>-|once|TRBJ1-5|TRBV18
CASSPGREGQPQHF
TGTGCCAGCTCACCAGGACGGGAGGGGCAGCCCCAGCATTTT
>TRBD1|-|TRBJ1-3|TRBV5-6
CASSPGTVGNTIYF
TGTGCCAGCAGCCCCGGGACAGTTGGAAACACCATATATTTT
>-|-|TRBJ2-7|TRBV6-5
CASSYPSQQYF
TGTGCCAGCAGTTACCCATCCCAGCAGTACTTC
>TRBD2|-|TRBJ2-1|TRBV5-4
CASSRVGLAGYEQFF
TGTGCCAGCAGTCGCGTCGGACTAGCGGGATATGAGCAGTTCTTC
>TRBD2|-|TRBJ2-7|TRBV4-1
CASSQEWRGGYEQYF
TGCGCCAGCAGCCAAGAGTGGCGGGGGGGCTACGAGCAGTACTTC
>-|-|TRBJ2-7|TRBV1
CTSSQGDSASYEQYF
TGCACCAGCAGCCAAGGGGACTCCGCCTCCTACGAGCAGTACTTC
>-|-|TRBJ2-1|TRBV6-5
CASSPDRVGNEQFF
TGTGCCAGCAGCCCGGACAGAGTGGGCAATGAGCAGTTCTTC
>-|-|TRBJ1-1|TRBV30
CAWSVAGQAFF
TGTGCCTGGAGTGTCGCTGGCCAAGCTTTCTTT
>TRBD1|-|TRBJ2-3|TRBV6-1
CASSEGQGATDTQYF
TGTGCCAGCAGTGAGGGACAGGGGGCCACAGATACGCAGTATTTT
>TRBD1|few|TRBJ1-4|TRBV6-5
CASSSLRQGGNEKLFF
TGTGCCAGCAGTTCCCTACGACAGGGCGGTAATGAAAAACTGTTTTTT
>-|-|TRBJ2-1|TRBV28
CASSWVLGSSWDEQFF
TGTGCCAGCAGTTGGGTACTTGGGAGTAGTTGGGATGAGCAGTTCTTC
>-|-|TRBJ1-2|TRBV6-1
CASSEAPGGNYGYTF
TGTGCCAGCAGTGAAGCGCCGGGGGGTAACTATGGCTACACCTTC
>-|-|TRBJ2-5|TRBV25-1
CASSPQGRRGETQYF
TGTGCCAGCAGTCCCCAGGGGCGCAGGGGAGAGACCCAGTACTTC
>TRBD1|once|TRBJ2-7|TRBV19
CASSTAGGYEQYF
TGTGCCAGTAGTACGGCAGGGGGCTACGAGCAGTACTTC
>TRBD1|-|TRBJ1-4|TRBV15
CATSRDVTGGEKLFF
TGTGCCACCAGCAGAGATGTAACAGGGGGGGAAAAACTGTTTTTT
>-|-|TRBJ1-6|TRBV5-1
CASSLDGISYNSPLHF
TGCGCCAGCAGCTTGGACGGGATCTCCTATAATTCACCCCTCCACTTT
>-|-|TRBJ1-2|TRBV10-3
CAISSGESRGYTF
TGTGCCATCAGCTCCGGGGAATCTAGGGGCTACACCTTC
>-|-|TRBJ2-3|TRBV29-1
CSVDRRGEEDTQYF
TGCAGCGTTGATCGGCGGGGAGAGGAAGATACGCAGTATTTT
>TRBD1|-|TRBJ2-1|TRBV10-3
CAIRDRDRGLEQFF
TGTGCCATCAGGGACCGGGACAGGGGACTTGAGCAGTTCTTC
>TRBD2|-|TRBJ2-1|TRBV19
CASSAGLAYNEQFF
TGTGCCAGTAGTGCGGGACTAGCATACAATGAGCAGTTCTTC
>-|-|TRBJ1-1|TRBV11-3
CASSLNSIHEAFF
TGTGCCAGCAGCTTAAATTCGATACATGAAGCTTTCTTT
>-|-|TRBJ2-3|TRBV9
CASSVANGIGDTQYF
TGTGCCAGCAGCGTAGCTAACGGGATTGGAGATACGCAGTATTTT
>-|few|TRBJ1-1|TRBV7-9
CSGGIMNTEAFF
TGTTCCGGCGGGATCATGAACACTGAAGCTTTCTTT
>-|-|TRBJ1-1|TRBV18
CASSLKDKNTEAFF
TGTGCCAGCTCCCTTAAGGACAAGAACACTGAAGCTTTCTTT
>-|-|TRBJ2-5|TRBV5-1
CASSSRSGETQYF
TGCGCCAGCAGCTCGAGGTCCGGGGAGACCCAGTACTTC
>-|-|TRBJ2-7|TRBV9
CAEQGPYEQYF
TGTGCCGAACAGGGTCCCTACGAGCAGTACTTC
>TRBD1|-|TRBJ1-3|TRBV5-1
CASSRGQLGNTIYF
TGCGCCAGCAGCCGGGGACAGTTAGGAAACACCATATATTTT
>-|-|TRBJ2-1|TRBV9
CASSVVDTNEQFF
TGTGCCAGCAGCGTAGTGGACACCAATGAGCAGTTCTTC
>-|-|TRBJ1-1|TRBV19
CASAHRAGRNEAFF
TGTGCCAGTGCCCACCGAGCAGGGCGTAATGAAGCTTTCTTT
>-|-|TRBJ1-2|TRBV6-5
CASSYVRQTINYGYTF
TGTGCCAGCAGTTACGTGAGACAGACAATTAACTATGGCTACACCTTC
>TRBD2|-|TRBJ2-2|TRBV2
CASRATSGNTGELFF
TGTGCCAGCAGGGCGACTAGCGGGAACACCGGGGAGCTGTTTTTT
>TRBD2|-|TRBJ2-1|TRBV27
CASSLGGGGRWNEQFF
TGTGCCAGCAGCCTAGGTGGCGGGGGGCGTTGGAATGAGCAGTTCTTC
>-|-|TRBJ1-2|TRBV19
CASRKGQQANYGYTF
TGTGCCAGTAGAAAAGGACAGCAAGCTAACTATGGCTACACCTTC
>-|-|TRBJ2-3|TRBV27
CASKQGPDTQYF
TGTGCCAGCAAGCAGGGGCCAGATACGCAGTATTTT
>-|-|TRBJ1-6|TRBV7-9
CASSLIGGNSPLHF
TGTGCCAGCAGCTTAATCGGCGGGAATTCACCCCTCCACTTT
>-|-|TRBJ2-7|TRBV7-3
CASSLTRTVSTYEQYF
TGTGCCAGCAGCTTAACCAGGACAGTATCTACCTACGAGCAGTACTTC
>-|-|TRBJ2-7|TRBV9
CASSVQVGSEQYF
TGTGCCAGCAGCGTACAGGTTGGTAGCGAGCAGTACTTC
>-|-|TRBJ2-3|TRBV4-1
CASSHTTGDDTDTQYF
TGCGCCAGCAGCCACACAACAGGCGACGACACAGATACGCAGTATTTT